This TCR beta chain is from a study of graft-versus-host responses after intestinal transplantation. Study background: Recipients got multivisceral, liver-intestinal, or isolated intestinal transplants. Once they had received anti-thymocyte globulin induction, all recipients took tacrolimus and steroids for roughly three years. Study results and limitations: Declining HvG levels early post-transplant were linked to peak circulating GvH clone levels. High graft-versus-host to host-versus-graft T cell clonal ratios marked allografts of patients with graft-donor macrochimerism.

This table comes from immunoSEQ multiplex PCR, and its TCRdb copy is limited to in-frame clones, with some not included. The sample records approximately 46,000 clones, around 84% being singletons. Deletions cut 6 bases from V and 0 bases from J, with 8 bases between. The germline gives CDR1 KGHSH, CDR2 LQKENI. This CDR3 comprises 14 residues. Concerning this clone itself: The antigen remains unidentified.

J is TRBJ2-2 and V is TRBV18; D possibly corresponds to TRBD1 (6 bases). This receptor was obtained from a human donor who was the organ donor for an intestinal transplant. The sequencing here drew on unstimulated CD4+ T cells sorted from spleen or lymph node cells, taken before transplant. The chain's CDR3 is CASSTGSNTGELFF. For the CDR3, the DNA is TGTGCCAGCTCGACAGGATCGAACACCGGGGAGCTGTTTTTT.